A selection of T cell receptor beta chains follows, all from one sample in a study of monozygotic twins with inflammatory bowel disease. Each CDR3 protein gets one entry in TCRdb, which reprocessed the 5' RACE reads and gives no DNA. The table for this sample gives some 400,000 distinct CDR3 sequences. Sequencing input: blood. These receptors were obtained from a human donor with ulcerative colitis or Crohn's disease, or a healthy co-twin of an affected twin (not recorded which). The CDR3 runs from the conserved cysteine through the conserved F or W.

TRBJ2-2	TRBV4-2	CASSQQTGSNTGELFF
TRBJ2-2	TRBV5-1	CASSSEGTSGGLGELFF
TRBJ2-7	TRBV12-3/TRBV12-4	CASSLGQYSYEQYF
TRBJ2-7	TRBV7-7	CASSSPMGEQYF
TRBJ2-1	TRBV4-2	CASSHGTSGGNEQFF
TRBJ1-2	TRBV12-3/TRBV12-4	CASSLGGRGGYTF
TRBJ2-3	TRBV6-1	CASSMGLARPTDTQYF
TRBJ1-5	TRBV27	CASSFLEDRDQPQHF
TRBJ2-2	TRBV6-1	CASSPFSTATGELFF
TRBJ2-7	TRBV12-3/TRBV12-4	CASGAESYEQYF
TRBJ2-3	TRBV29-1	CSAAATSGSRTDTQYF
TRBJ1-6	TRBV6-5	CASSYSGDYNSPLHF
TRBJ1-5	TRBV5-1	CASSLVPNSNQPQHF
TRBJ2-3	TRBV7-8	CASSFLRGVVQDTQYF
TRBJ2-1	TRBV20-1	CSADSTIEQFF
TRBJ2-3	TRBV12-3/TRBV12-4	CASSLGSGGREDTQYF
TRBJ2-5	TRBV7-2	CASRSGETQYF
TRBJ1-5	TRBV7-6	CASSPLGGVSNQPQHF
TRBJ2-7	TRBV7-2	CASSFGPSYEQYF
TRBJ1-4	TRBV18	CASSIDGRNEKLFF
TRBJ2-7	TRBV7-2	CASSLAWGGSWNEQYF
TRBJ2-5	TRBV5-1	CASSFSAGTEETQYF
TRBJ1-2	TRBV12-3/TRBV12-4	CASRSTGNYGYTF
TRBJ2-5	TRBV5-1	CASSFSGGARETQYF
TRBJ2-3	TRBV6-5	CASSFDSLHTDTQYF
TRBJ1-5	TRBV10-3	CAISESGQGNQPQHF
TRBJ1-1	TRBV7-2	CASSWTQQNTEAFF
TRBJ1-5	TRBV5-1	CASSLTPEGNQPQHF
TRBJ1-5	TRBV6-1	CASSEWGSHQPQHF
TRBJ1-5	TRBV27	CASSQDSGTSNQPQHF
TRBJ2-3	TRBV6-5	CASSYAPSGLLTDTQYF
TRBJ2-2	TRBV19	CASSSGGFPGELFF